The rows below give T cell receptor beta chains drawn from one sample of a study of T cells in Graves' hyperthyroidism and ophthalmopathy. TCRdb analysed the multiplex PCR reads with MiXCR anew, one entry per CDR3 protein. The table records about 580,000 distinct CDR3 sequences, around 42% of them present only once. The sequenced sample was peripheral blood or thyroid tissue (not recorded which). These receptors came from a young woman with Graves' hyperthyroidism. The CDR3 runs from the conserved cysteine through the conserved F or W.

CANSLGLKAGSYEQYF	TRBV12-3/TRBV12-4	TRBJ2-7
CSVGQGKTEAFF	TRBV29-1	TRBJ1-1
CATSDSVEGAFF	TRBV24-1	TRBJ1-1
CASSQSGATDGYTF	TRBV14	TRBJ1-2
CASSSSGTGVTREQYF	TRBV7-9	TRBJ2-7
CAGRPSGPSYEQYF	TRBV25-1	TRBJ2-7
CASSGARTYNSPLHF	TRBV10-3	TRBJ1-6
CSVGGLETQYF	TRBV29-1	TRBJ2-5
CASSVGRAGEQYF	TRBV2	TRBJ2-7
CATSRDLPGNTEAFF	TRBV15	TRBJ1-1
CASAAVSYNEQFF	TRBV12-5	TRBJ2-1
CASSPPARGSYTGELFF	TRBV5-4	TRBJ2-2
CASSWGTNQPQHF	TRBV7-9	TRBJ1-5
CAISPRGGGYGYTF	TRBV10-3	TRBJ1-2
CASRDLQANTGELFF	TRBV4-1	TRBJ2-2
CSARGDFQETQYF	TRBV20-1	TRBJ2-5
CSVNRDFGTEAFF	TRBV29-1	TRBJ1-1
CASWTGPAYEQYF	TRBV27	TRBJ2-7
CASSLVRDNEQFF	TRBV7-2	TRBJ1-1
CASRPTGGSGANVLTF	TRBV7-9	TRBJ2-6
CASSVTSGSSYEQYF	TRBV7-2	TRBJ2-7
CASSLAPGRAMNTEAFF	TRBV7-8	TRBJ1-1
CASKSWQGRENYGYTF	TRBV6-1	TRBJ1-2
CASSSLPTYEQYF	TRBV7-2	TRBJ2-7
CSVVYGSGNEQFF	TRBV29-1	TRBJ2-1
CASSPVSRETQYF	TRBV18	TRBJ2-5